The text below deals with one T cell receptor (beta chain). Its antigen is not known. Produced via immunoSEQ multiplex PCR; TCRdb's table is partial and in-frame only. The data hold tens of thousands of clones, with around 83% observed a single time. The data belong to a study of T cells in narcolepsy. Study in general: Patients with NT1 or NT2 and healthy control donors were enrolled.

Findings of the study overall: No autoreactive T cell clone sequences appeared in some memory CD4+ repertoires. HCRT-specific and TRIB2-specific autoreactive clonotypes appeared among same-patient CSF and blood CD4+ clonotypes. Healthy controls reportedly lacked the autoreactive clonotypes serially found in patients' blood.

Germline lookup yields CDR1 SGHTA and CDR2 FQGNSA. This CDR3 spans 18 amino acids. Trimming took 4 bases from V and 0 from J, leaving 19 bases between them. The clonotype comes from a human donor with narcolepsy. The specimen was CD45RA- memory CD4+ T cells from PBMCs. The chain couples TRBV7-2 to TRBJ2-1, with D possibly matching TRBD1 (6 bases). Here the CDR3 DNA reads TGTGCCAGCAGCTCTCGCAGGGGTCCCTCAATCTCCTACAATGAGCAGTTCTTC. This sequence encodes CASSSRRGPSISYNEQFF.